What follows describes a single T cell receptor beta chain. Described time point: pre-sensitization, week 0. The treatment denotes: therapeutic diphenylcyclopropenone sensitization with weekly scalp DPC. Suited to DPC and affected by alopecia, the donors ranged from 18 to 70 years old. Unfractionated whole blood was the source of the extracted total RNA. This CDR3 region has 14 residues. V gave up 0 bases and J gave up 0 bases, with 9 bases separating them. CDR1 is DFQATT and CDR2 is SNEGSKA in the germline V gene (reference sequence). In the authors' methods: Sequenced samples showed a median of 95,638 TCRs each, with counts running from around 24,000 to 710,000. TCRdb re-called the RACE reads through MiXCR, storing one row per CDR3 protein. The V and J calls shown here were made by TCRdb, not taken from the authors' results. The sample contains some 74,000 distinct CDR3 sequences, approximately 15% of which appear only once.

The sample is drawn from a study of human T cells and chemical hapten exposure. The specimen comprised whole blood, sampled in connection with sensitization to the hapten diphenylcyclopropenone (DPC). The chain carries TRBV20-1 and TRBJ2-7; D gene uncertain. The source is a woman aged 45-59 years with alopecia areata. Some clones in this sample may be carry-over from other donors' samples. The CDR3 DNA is TGCAGTGCTAGAGATCTTGCCGGCTCCTACGAGCAGTACTTC. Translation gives CSARDLAGSYEQYF.